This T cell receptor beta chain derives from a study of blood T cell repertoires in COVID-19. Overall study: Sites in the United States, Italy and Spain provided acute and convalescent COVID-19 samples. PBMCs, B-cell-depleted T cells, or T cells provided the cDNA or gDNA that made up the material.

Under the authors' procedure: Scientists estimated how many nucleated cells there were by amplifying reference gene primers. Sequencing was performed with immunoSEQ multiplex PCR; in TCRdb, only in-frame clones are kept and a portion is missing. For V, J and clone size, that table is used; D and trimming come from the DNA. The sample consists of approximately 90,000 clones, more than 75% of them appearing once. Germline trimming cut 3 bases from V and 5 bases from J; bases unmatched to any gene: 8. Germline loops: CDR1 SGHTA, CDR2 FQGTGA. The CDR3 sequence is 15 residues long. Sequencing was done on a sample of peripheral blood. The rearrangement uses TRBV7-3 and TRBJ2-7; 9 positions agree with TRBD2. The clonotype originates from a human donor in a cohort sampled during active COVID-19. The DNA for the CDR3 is TGTGCCAGCAGCTTGAGTAGCGGGGGACTGAACGAGCAGTACTTC. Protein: CASSLSSGGLNEQYF.